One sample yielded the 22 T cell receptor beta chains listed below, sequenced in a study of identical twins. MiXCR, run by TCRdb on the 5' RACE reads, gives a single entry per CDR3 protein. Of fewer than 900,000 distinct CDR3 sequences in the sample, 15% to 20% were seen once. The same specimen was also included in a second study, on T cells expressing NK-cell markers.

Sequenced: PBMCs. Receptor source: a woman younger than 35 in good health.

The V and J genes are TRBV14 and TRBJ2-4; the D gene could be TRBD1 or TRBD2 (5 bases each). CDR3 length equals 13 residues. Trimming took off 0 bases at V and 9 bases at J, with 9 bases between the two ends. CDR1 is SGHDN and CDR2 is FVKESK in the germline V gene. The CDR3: CASSQDGAGIQYF. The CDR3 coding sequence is TGTGCCAGCAGCCAAGACGGGGCGGGCATTCAGTACTTC.

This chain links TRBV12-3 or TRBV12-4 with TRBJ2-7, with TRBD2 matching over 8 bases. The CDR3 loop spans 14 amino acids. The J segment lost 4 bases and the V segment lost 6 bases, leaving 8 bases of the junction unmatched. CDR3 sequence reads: CASSRGTRFYEQYF. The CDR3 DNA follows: TGTGCCAGCAGCCGAGGGACTAGATTTTACGAGCAGTACTTC.

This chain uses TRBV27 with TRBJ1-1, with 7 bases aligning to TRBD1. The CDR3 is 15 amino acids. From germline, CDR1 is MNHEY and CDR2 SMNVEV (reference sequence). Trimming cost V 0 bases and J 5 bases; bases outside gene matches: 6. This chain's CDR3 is CASSLSSRGRTEAFF. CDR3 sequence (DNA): TGTGCCAGCAGTTTATCGTCGAGGGGGCGGACTGAAGCTTTCTTT.

As DNA, the CDR3 is TGTGCCAGCAGTTACGACAGGAACCGAAGGCGGTACTTC. Its protein product is CASSYDRNRRRYF. The chain recombines TRBV6-5 with TRBJ2-7, with D perhaps TRBD1 (6 bases). Germline CDR1 and CDR2: MNHEY and SVGAGI. Between the trimmed V and J ends, which lost 2 bases and 12 bases, there was a span of 17 bases. The CDR3 loop spans 13 amino acids.

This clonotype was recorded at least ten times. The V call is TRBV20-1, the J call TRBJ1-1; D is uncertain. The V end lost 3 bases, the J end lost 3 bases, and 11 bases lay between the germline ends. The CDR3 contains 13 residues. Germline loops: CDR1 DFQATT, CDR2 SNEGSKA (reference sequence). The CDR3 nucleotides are TGCAGTGCTAGCGCTTTAATGGACACTGAAGCTTTCTTT. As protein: CSASALMDTEAFF.

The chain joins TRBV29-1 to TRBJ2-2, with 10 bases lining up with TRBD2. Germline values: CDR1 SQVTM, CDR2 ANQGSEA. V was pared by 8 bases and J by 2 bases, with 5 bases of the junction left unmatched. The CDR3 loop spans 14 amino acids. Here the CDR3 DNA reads TGCAGCTCTCGGACTAGCGGCAACACCGGGGAGCTGTTTTTT. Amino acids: CSSRTSGNTGELFF.

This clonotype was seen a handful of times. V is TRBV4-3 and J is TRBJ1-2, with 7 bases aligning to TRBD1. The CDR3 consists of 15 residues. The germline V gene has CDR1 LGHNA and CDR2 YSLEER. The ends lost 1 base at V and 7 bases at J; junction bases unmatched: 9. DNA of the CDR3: TGCGCCAGCAGCCAAGCAAGAGGGACAGTATTTGGCTACACCTTC. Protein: CASSQARGTVFGYTF.

The CDR3 region is CASSLRLSGQGPANYGYTF. The CDR3 nucleotides are TGTGCCAGCAGTTTAAGGTTGAGCGGACAGGGACCTGCGAACTATGGCTACACCTTC. The chain couples TRBV12-3 or TRBV12-4 to TRBJ1-2, with 8 positions matching TRBD1. The CDR3 is 19 amino acids. Trimming at V came to 2 bases and at J to 2 bases, leaving 16 bases not matched to a gene.

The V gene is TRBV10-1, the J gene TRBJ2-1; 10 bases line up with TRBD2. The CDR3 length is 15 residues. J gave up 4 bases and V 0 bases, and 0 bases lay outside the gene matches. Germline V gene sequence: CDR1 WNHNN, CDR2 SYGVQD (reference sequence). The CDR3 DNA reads TGCGCCAGCAGTGAGTCTAGCGGGAGGTACAATGAGCAGTTCTTC. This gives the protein CASSESSGRYNEQFF.

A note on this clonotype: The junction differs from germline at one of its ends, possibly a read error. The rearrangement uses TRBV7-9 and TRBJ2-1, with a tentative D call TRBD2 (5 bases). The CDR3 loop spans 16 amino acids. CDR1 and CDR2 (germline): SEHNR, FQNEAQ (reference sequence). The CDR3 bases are TGTGACAGCAGCTTAGGAGCCTCTAGCCCTTTAGGGGAGCAGTTCTTC. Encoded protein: CDSSLGASSPLGEQFF. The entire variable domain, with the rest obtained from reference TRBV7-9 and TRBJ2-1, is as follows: DTGVSQNPRHKITKRGQNVTFRCDPISEHNRLYWYRQTLGQGPEFLTYFQNEAQLEKSRLLSDRFSAERPKGSFSTLEIQRTEQGDSAMYLCDSSLGASSPLGEQFFGPGTRLTVL.

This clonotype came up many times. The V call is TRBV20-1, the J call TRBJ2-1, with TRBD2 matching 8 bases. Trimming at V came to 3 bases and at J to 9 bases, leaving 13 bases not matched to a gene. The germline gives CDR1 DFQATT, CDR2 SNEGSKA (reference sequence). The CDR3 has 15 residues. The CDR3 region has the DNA TGCAGTGCTAGGCCGTCCAGCGGGAGAACCGTTGAGCAGTTCTTC. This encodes CSARPSSGRTVEQFF.

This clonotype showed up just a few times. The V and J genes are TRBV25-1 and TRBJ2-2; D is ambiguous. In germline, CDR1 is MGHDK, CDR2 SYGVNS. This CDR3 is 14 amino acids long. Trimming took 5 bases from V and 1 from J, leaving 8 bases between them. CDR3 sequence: CASSPSKNTGELFF. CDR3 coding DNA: TGTGCCAGCAGTCCCTCAAAGAACACCGGGGAGCTGTTTTTT.

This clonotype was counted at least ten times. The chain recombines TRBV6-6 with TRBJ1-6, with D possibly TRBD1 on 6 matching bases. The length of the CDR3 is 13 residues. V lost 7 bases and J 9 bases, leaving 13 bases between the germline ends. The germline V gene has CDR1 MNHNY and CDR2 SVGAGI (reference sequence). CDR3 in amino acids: CASTTSGASPLHF. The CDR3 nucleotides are TGTGCCAGCACCACCTCGGGGGCTTCACCCCTCCACTTT.

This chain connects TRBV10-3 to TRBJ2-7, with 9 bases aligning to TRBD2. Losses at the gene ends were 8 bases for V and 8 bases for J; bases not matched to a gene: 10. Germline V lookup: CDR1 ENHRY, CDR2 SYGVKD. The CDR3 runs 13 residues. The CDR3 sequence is CAIAGTSNTKQYF. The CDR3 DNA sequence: TGTGCCATCGCCGGGACTAGCAACACGAAGCAGTACTTC.

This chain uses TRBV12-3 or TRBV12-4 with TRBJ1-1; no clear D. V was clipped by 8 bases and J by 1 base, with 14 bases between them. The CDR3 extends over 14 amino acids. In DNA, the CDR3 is TGTGCCAGCTTCCTTCAAGGTCCGAACACTGAAGCTTTCTTT. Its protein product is CASFLQGPNTEAFF.

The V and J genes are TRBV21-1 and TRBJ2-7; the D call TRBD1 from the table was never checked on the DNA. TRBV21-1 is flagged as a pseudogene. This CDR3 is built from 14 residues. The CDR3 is CASSRDTPSYEQYF. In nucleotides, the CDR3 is TGTGCCAGCAGCCGGGACACGCCTTCCTACGAGCAGTACTTC.

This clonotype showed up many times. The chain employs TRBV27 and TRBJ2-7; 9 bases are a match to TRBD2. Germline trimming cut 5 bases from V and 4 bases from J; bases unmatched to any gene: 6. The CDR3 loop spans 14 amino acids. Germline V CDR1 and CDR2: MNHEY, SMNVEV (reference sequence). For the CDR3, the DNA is TGTGCCAGCAGTCCGCTAGCGGGGACGTACGAGCAGTACTTC. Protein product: CASSPLAGTYEQYF.

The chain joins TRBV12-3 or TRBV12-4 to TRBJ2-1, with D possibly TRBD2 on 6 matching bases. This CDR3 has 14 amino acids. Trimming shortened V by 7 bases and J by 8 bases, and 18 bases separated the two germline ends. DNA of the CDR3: TGTGCCAGCACCCTTGAGGAGGGGTTTGATGAGCAGTTCTTC. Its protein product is CASTLEEGFDEQFF.

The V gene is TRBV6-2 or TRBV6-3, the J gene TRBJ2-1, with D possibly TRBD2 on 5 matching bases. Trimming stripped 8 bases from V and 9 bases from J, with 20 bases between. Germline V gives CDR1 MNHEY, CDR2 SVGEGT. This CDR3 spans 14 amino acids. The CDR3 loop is CASQRSTPGGEQFF. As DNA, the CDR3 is TGTGCCAGCCAAAGATCGACCCCAGGAGGTGAGCAGTTCTTC.

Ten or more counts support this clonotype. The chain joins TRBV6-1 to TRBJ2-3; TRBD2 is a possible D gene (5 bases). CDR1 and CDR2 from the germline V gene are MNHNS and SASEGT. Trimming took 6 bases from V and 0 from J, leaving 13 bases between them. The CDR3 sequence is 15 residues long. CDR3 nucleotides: TGTGCCAGCAGCCTACGCGCGGGTAGCACAGATACGCAGTATTTT. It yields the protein CASSLRAGSTDTQYF.

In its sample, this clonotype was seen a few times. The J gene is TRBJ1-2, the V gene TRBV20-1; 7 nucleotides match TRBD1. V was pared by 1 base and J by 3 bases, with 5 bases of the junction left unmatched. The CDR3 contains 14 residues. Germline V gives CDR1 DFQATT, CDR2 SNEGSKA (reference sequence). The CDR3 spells CSARGGRGYYGYTF. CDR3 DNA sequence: TGCAGTGCTAGAGGCGGCAGGGGGTACTATGGCTACACCTTC.

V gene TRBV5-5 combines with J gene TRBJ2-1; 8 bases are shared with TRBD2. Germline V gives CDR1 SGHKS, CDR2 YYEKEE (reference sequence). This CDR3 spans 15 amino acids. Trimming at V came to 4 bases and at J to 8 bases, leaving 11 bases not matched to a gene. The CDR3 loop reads CASSRELGLAHEQFF. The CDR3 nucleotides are TGTGCCAGCAGCCGCGAATTAGGACTAGCCCATGAGCAGTTCTTC.